This T cell receptor beta chain is from a study of blood T cell repertoires in COVID-19 (TCRdb year 2020). About the full investigation: Collaborator samples came from the United States, Italy and Spain and covered acute and convalescent phases of COVID-19. Samples were obtained from the ongoing ImmuneRACE study (first 160 participants) and from 1,254 subjects provided by 6 global collaborators. The prospective study material was composed of cDNA or gDNA derived from T cells, B-cell-depleted T cells, or PBMCs. The sample metadata nearly always contained a de-identified subject ID, COVID-19 status, age in years and sex. The dataset comprised deeply sampled blood TCRbeta repertoires from subjects exposed to, actively infected with, or recovered from COVID-19. A freely available public database, intended as a resource for researchers studying the immune response to SARS-CoV-2, is where the repertoires were released. HLA class I and class II types, where available, came from metadata supplied by the sample provider rather than from assay-based typing. Study-wide conclusions, independent of this receptor: Clinical and demographic metadata were provided uncurated, with the amount varying by source and participant.

Taken from the germline V gene, the CDR1 and CDR2 loops are SNHLY and FYNNEI. The CDR3 numbers 13 residues from cysteine through phenylalanine. Only CDR3 DNA is held: 39 bases, read in frame from base 1. V was cut back by 6 bases and J by 10 bases, leaving a gap of 16 bases between them. TCRbeta CDR3 regions were amplified from genomic DNA using the immunoSEQ Assay, a bias-controlled multiplex PCR. The original methods were these. The number of nucleated cells in each sample was estimated by amplification of reference gene primers within the assay. Sequence reads were collapsed and filtered to measure the absolute abundance of every unique TCRbeta CDR3 rearrangement. Productive Simpson clonality was computed per sample as the square root of Simpson's diversity index over productive rearrangements. What TCRdb holds here is the immuneACCESS table cut down to in-frame rearrangements. Part of the clones is not present; checked against another copy, under half of the missing clones reflect an unresolved V gene, and the others are unexplained. D and trimming come from the DNA, and the V and J calls and clone size come from that table. The sample table records 230,000 or so clones; 70% to 90% of these occur just once. The ten largest clones take up under 8% of the sample.

Enrolling through a virtual design, the prospective study's participants ranged in age from roughly 18 to 90 years and lived across roughly 23 United States geographic areas. In the prospective study, cohorts were assigned on the basis of participant-reported clinical history obtained from a screening survey and a study questionnaire. Exposed participants had been in contact, within 2 weeks of entering the study, with a person who had a PCR-confirmed or clinician-diagnosed case of COVID-19. In the prospective study, whole blood, serum and a nasopharyngeal or oropharyngeal swab were collected from each participant by mobile phlebotomists. Prospective study participants could optionally give additional blood draws and questionnaires over a 2-month period. Before DNA extraction, prospective study blood samples were shipped either frozen or at room temperature. On this clone itself: Its antigen remains undetermined. Nothing much larger sits one base from this clone, and base qualities are not available.

Recombination connected TRBV2 to TRBJ2-1, with TRBD1 tentatively as D gene (5 bases match). The receptor was derived from a woman aged 45-59 years who had been exposed to COVID-19. Sequencing was performed on PBMCs or T cells enriched from blood (not recorded which). The nucleotide sequence reads TGTGCCAGCAGAGCCCCAGGGTTAAGCGAGCAGTTCTTC. Translated, it reads CASRAPGLSEQFF.